This TCR beta chain comes out of a study of T-cell memory formation after mild COVID-19 listed by TCRdb under 2021. At the level of the whole study: TCR sequence clusters from the two donors were largely donor specific. Longitudinal TCRalpha and TCRbeta repertoire sequencing tracked T-cell clones expanding and contracting after mild COVID-19 in two donors. Two young, previously healthy adult volunteers made up the cohort, one male and one female.

Broader findings and caveats from the paper: The detection of some responding clones in pre-infection memory suggests that pre-existing cross-reactive memory T cells joined the SARS-CoV-2 response. From day 15 to 85, contracting clones showed balanced CD4/CD8 phenotypes, whereas a second wave of clones that expanded from day 15 to 37 leaned towards CD4+. SARS-CoV-2 specificity was not confirmed for the second-wave clones peaking on day 37. Contracting CD4+ clones appeared mostly in the CM and EM memory subsets, whereas CD8+ clones were enriched in EMRA. Only two mild cases were covered in the study, and larger cohorts including severe cases with pre-infection samples were considered necessary.

Turning to this clonotype: Its recognized antigen is unknown. Relative to the germline gene, one junction end is altered; a read error may explain this.

TCRdb records Illumina NovaSeq 6000 as the sequencer. TCRalpha and TCRbeta cDNA libraries were built by 5'RACE with constant-segment primers, adding sample barcodes and unique molecular identifiers. Trizol reagent was used to extract RNA from every sample. The libraries were amplified in two PCR steps, and the second step added a second sample barcode and Illumina TruSeq adapters. The libraries were sequenced on an Illumina NovaSeq using 2 x 150 bp paired-end reads. As for the original processing: Reads were demultiplexed and collapsed into UMI-guided consensus sequences with migec v1.2.7. Using mixcr v2.1.11, the UMI consensuses were aligned to TRA and TRB V and J templates and assembled into clonotypes. A clonotype was counted as expanded or contracted only if both edgeR and NoisET called the change significant, with noise models trained on biological replicates. For edgeR calls, the cutoffs were a false discovery rate-adjusted p below 0.01 and a log2 fold-change threshold of 1. As an exploratory analysis of dynamics, max-normalized trajectories of the 1000 most abundant clonotypes were examined by PCA with hierarchical clustering. Separately sequenced CD4+ and CD8+ repertoires were used to assign the CD4 or CD8 phenotype of responding clones. TCRdb reworked the public reads: Q25 trimming with fastp, MiXCR clone assembly, productive beta chains retained. Each CDR3 protein appears once, grouped with its most common genes and DNA. For this entry, the V and J calls and clone size follow TCRdb and not the study's own pipeline. In all, the sample holds around 310,000 distinct CDR3 sequences, and 15% to 20% of those were seen once. The ten largest clones represent about 22% of the sample.

The CDR3 runs 14 residues from the cysteine to the phenylalanine. Only the CDR3 DNA is retained, 42 bases long and in frame from the first base. CDR1 SGDLS and CDR2 YYNGEE were looked up in the germline V gene. Ficoll-Paque density gradient centrifugation was the method used to isolate PBMCs. The sample comprised PBMCs or a T cell subset sorted from them (not recorded which). This clonotype originated in a man younger than 35 who had mild COVID-19 (a few samples of this study predate the infection). The sample titles of this study are shuffled in the database, so cell type and time point are left out; the donor was told from shared clones. The sequence is built from TRBV9 and TRBJ1-4; no confident D gene assignment can be made. The CDR3 protein sequence reads: CASGPGTTIEKLFF. The DNA sequence is TGTGCCAGCGGGCCAGGAACAACTATTGAAAAACTGTTTTTT.